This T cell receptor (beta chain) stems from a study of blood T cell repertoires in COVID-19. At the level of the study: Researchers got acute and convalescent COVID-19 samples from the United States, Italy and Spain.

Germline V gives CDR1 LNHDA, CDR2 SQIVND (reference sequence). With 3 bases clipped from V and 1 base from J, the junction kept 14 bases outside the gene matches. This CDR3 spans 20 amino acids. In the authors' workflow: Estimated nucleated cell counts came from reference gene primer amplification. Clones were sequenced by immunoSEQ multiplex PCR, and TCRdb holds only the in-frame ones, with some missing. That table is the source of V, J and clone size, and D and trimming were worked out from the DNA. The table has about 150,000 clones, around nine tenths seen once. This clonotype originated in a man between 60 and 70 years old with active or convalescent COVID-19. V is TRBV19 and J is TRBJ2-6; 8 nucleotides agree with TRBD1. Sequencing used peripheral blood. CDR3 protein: CASSMRTGPTLISGANVLTF. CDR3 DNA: TGTGCCAGTAGTATGAGGACAGGGCCCACCCTAATTTCTGGGGCCAACGTCCTGACTTTC.